This TCR beta chain was identified in a study of CD8+ T cells in alopecia areata. Study at large: It was oral tofacitinib, at 5 to 10 mg twice daily, that treated patients received. The drug, tofacitinib, lasted 6 to 18 months, followed by 6 months off drug. Whole-study results and caveats: Scalp and blood samples kept many expanded lesional clones throughout tofacitinib.

cDNA serving as the sequencing template came from extracted, reverse transcribed RNA. Produced via immunoSEQ multiplex PCR; TCRdb's table is partial and in-frame only. The table shows around 200,000 clones, with roughly 50% occurring only once. The CDR3 loop spans 16 amino acids. Trimming removed 1 base from V and 0 bases from J, with 7 bases in between. Looked up from germline, CDR1 is MNHEY and CDR2 is SMNVEV (reference sequence). In regard to this clone: Its antigen is not known.

Treatment of the sample: oral pan-JAK inhibitor, 5-10 mg twice daily. The TCR originated in a human donor with alopecia areata. The starting material was CD8+ T cells sorted from blood, obtained at week 24, from a patient treated with tofacitinib. This chain links TRBV27 with TRBJ1-6; D is ambiguous. CDR3 protein: CASSLYQSSYNSPLHF. CDR3 nucleotide sequence: TGTGCCAGCAGTTTATATCAGAGCTCCTATAATTCACCCCTCCACTTT.